These T cell receptor beta chains were read from a single sample in a study of CD8 T cells in ankylosing spondylitis. TCRdb recomputed calls from the 5' RACE reads with MiXCR, one row per CDR3 protein. The sample gives 200,000 to 250,000 distinct CDR3 sequences, 9.5% to 12% of which show up once; 6% to 8.5% is in the top ten. The source material was blood, either unsorted or a sorted T cell fraction (not recorded which). All receptors derive from a male donor with ankylosing spondylitis or in good health (not recorded which). Both conserved end residues are part of each CDR3. Each record gives: D gene, V gene, clone size, J gene, CDR3 DNA, CDR3 protein. The D gene is left open where the match is weak. Not all rows give a size; the values are once, few, many and, for expanded clones, a class.

-	TRBV20-1	many	TRBJ1-2	TGCAGTGCTAAACTCCCAGAGAACTATGGCTACACCTTC	CSAKLPENYGYTF
TRBD2	TRBV7-9	-	TRBJ2-1	TGTGCCAGCAGACCACTAGCGGGTATGAACAATGAGCAGTTCTTC	CASRPLAGMNNEQFF
-	TRBV12-3/TRBV12-4	many	TRBJ2-1	TGTGCCAGCAGTTTGGGATCCAATGAGCAGTTCTTC	CASSLGSNEQFF
-	TRBV28	few	TRBJ2-1	TGTGCCAGCAGTTCCCCCGTTTCGCAGTTCTTC	CASSSPVSQFF
-	TRBV27	many	TRBJ2-2	TGTGCCAGCAGTTTAGGTGGGAGGAACACCGGGGAGCTGTTTTTT	CASSLGGRNTGELFF
-	TRBV6-5	-	TRBJ2-2	TGTGCCAGCAGTTATGTCGATTCGAACACCGGGGAGCTGTTTTTT	CASSYVDSNTGELFF
-	TRBV28	many	TRBJ1-2	TGTGCCAGCAGTTTATCAGGGACTAACTATGGCTACACCTTC	CASSLSGTNYGYTF
-	TRBV15	many	TRBJ2-2	TGTGCCACCAGCAGAGATCGAAAGCCCGGGGAGCTGTTTTTT	CATSRDRKPGELFF
TRBD1	TRBV29-1	many	TRBJ1-1	TGCAGCGTTGAATCAGGGGGTAAAGCTTTCTTT	CSVESGGKAFF
-	TRBV11-2	-	TRBJ2-6	TGTGCCAGCAGCTTAATTCATAGCTCTGGGGCCAACGTCCTGACTTTC	CASSLIHSSGANVLTF
TRBD1	TRBV6-1	many	TRBJ2-1	TGTGCCAGCAGTGATCCTGGGGGACAGGGACTATACAATGAGCAGTTCTTC	CASSDPGGQGLYNEQFF
-	TRBV20-1	-	TRBJ1-1	TGCAGTGCTAGCATCCATCAACCCGGGGGGGCTGAAGCTTTCTTT	CSASIHQPGGAEAFF
-	TRBV15	-	TRBJ2-3	TGTGCCACCAGCAGAGGCCGCGGGACGGTCACAGATACGCAGTATTTT	CATSRGRGTVTDTQYF
-	TRBV5-1	many	TRBJ2-1	TGCGCCAGCAGCTGGGGAGGACAGGTCAATGAGCAGTTCTTC	CASSWGGQVNEQFF